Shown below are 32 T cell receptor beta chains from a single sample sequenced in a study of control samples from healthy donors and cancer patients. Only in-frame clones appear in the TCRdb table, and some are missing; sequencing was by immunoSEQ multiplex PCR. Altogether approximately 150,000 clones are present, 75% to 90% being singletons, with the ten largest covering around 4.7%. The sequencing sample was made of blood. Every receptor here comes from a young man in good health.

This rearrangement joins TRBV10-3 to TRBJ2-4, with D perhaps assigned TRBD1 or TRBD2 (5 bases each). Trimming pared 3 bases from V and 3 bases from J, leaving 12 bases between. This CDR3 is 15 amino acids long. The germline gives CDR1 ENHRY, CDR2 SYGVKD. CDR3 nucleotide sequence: TGTGCCATCAGTGACCGGGACGGTGTCAAAAACATTCAGTACTTC. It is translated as CAISDRDGVKNIQYF.

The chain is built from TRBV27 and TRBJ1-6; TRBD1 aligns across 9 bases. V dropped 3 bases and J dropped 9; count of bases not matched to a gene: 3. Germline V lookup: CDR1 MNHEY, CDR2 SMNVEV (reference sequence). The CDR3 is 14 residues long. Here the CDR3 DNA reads TGTGCCAGCAGTTTCCGGGACAGGGCTTCACCCCTCCACTTT. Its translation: CASSFRDRASPLHF.

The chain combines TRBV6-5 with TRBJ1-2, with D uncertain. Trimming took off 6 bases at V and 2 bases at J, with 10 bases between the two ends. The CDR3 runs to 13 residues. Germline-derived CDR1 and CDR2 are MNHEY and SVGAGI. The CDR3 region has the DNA TGTGCCAGCAGGTCGGCGTACAACTATGGCTACACCTTC. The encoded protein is CASRSAYNYGYTF.

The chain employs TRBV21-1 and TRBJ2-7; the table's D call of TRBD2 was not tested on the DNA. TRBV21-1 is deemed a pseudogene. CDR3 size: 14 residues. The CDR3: CASSKVGLLREQYF. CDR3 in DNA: TGTGCCAGCAGCAAAGTGGGACTCCTCCGCGAGCAGTACTTC.

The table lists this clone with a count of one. The CDR3 is CASRDRVRQYF. The CDR3 DNA is TGTGCCAGCAGAGACCGGGTCCGGCAGTATTTT. V and J are TRBV27 and TRBJ2-3; D is ambiguous. With 6 bases removed from V and 11 bases from J, the gap between germline ends came to 12 bases. CDR1 and CDR2 (germline): MNHEY, SMNVEV (reference sequence). This CDR3 comprises 11 residues.

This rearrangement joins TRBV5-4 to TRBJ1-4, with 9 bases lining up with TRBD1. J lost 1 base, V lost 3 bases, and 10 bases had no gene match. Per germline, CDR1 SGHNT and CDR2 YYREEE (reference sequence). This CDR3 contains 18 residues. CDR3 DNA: TGTGCCAGCAGCTACCGGGACAGGGTTTTTGGAACTAATGAAAAACTGTTTTTT. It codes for CASSYRDRVFGTNEKLFF.

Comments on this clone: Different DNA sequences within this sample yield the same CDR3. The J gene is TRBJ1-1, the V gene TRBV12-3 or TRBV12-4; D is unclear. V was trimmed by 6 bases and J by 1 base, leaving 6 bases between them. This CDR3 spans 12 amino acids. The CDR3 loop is CASSFENTEAFF. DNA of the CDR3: TGTGCCAGCAGCTTCGAGAACACTGAAGCTTTCTTT.

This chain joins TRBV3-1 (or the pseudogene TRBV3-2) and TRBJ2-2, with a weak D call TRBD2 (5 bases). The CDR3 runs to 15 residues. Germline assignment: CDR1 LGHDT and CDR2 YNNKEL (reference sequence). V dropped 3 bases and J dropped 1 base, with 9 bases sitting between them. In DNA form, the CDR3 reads TGTGCCAGCAGCCAGGGAGAGAGGAACACCGGGGAGCTGTTTTTT. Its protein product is CASSQGERNTGELFF.

The CDR3 here is CASSLPDNYYGYTF. DNA for the CDR3: TGTGCCAGCAGCTTACCTGACAACTACTATGGCTACACCTTC. The V gene is TRBV7-9, the J gene TRBJ1-2; no clear D gene. Trimming left V 2 bases short and J 3 bases short, with 10 bases between. The germline gives CDR1 SEHNR, CDR2 FQNEAQ (reference sequence). The CDR3 spans 14 residues.

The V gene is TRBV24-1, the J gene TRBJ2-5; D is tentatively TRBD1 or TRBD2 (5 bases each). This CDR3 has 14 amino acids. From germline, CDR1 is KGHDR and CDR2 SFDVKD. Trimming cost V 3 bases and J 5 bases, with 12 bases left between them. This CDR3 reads CATSDPGRYETQYF. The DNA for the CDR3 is TGTGCCACCAGTGATCCGGGACGGTACGAGACCCAGTACTTC.

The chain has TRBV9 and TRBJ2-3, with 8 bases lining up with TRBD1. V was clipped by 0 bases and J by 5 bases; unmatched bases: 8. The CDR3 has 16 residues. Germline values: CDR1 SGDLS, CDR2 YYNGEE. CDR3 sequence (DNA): TGTGCCAGCAGCGTAGAGGCAGGGGGCGCGAGAGATACGCAGTATTTT. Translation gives CASSVEAGGARDTQYF.

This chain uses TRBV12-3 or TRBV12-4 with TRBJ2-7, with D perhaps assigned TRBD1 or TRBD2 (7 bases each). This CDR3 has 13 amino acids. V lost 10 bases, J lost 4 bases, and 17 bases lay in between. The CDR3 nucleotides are TGTGCCACCCAGGGGGGGAGCGGATACGAGCAGTACTTC. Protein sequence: CATQGGSGYEQYF.

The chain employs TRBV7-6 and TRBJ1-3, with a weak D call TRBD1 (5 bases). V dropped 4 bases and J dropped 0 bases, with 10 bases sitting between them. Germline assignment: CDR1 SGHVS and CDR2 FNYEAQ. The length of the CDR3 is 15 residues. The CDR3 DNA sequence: TGTGCCAGCAGCTGGACGCAGGGCTCTGGAAACACCATATATTTT. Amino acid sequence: CASSWTQGSGNTIYF. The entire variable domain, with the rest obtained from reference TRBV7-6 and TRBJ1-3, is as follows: GAGVSQSPRYKVTKRGQDVALRCDPISGHVSLYWYRQALGQGPEFLTYFNYEAQQDKSGLPNDRFSAERPEGSISTLTIQRTEQRDSAMYRCASSWTQGSGNTIYFGEGSWLTVV.

CDR3 residues: CASSSSGGADTQYF. The CDR3 bases are TGTGCCAGCAGCTCTAGCGGGGGGGCAGATACGCAGTATTTT. This rearrangement joins TRBV5-6 to TRBJ2-3; TRBD2 agrees at 12 bases. The CDR3 extends over 14 amino acids. Germline loops: CDR1 SGHDT, CDR2 YYEEEE. The junction had 0 bases not matched to a gene; V was cut back by 3 bases and J by 4 bases.

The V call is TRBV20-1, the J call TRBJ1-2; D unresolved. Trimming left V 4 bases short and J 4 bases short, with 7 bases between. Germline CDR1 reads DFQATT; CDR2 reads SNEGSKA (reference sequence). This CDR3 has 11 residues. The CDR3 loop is CSAIAAYGYTF. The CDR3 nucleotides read TGCAGTGCTATCGCTGCCTATGGCTACACCTTC.

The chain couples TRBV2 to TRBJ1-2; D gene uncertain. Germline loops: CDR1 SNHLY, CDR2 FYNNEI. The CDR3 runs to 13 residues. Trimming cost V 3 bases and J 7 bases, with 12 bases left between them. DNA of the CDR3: TGTGCCAGCAGTGACATGGGGAGCGTTGGCTACACCTTC. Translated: CASSDMGSVGYTF.

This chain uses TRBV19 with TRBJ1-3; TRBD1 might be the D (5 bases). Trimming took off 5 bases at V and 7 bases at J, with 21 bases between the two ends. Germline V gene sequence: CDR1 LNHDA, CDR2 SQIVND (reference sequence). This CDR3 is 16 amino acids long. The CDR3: CASSVGGTPLGNTIYF. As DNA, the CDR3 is TGTGCCAGTAGTGTCGGCGGGACCCCACTCGGGAACACCATATATTTT.

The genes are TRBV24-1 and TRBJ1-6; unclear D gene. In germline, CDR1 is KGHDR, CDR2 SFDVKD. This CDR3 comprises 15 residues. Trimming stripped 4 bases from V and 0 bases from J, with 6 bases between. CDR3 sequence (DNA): TGTGCCACCAGTGACGGCAGCTCCTATAATTCACCCCTCCACTTT. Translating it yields CATSDGSSYNSPLHF.

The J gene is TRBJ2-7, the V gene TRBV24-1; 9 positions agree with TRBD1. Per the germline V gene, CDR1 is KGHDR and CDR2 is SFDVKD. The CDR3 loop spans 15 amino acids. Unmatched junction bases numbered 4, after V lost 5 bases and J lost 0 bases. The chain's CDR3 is CATSGGTGSSYEQYF. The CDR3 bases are TGTGCCACCAGTGGTGGGACAGGGAGCTCCTACGAGCAGTACTTC.

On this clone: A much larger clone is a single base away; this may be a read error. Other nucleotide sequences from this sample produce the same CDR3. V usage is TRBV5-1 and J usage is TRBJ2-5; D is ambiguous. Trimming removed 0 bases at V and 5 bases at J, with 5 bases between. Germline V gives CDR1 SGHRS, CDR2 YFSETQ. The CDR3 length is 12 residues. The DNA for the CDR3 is TGCGCCAGCAGCTTGGCCGGGGAGACCCAGTACTTC. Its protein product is CASSLAGETQYF.

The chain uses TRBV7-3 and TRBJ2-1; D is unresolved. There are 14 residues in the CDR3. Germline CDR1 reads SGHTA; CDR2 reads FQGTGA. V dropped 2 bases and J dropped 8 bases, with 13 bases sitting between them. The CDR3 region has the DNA TGTGCCAGCAGCTTACCGGGTCTTAGTGATGAGCAGTTCTTC. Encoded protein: CASSLPGLSDEQFF.

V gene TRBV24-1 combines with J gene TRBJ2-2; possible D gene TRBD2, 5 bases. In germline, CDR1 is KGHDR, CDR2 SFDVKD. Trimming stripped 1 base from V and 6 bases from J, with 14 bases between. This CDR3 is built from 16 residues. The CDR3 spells CATSDFRYSAPGELFF. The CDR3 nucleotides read TGTGCCACCAGTGATTTCCGGTATAGCGCGCCCGGGGAGCTGTTTTTT.

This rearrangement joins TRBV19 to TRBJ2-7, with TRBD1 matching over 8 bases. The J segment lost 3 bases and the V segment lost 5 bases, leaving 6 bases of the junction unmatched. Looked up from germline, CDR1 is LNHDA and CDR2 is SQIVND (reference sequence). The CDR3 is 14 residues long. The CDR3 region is CASSPWTGNYEQYF. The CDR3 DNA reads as TGTGCCAGTAGTCCTTGGACAGGGAACTACGAGCAGTACTTC.

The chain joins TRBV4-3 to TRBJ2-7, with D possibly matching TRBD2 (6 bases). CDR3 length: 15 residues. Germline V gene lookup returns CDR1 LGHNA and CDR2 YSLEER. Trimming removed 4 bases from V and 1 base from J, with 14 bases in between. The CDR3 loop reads CASSPGTSPSYEQYF. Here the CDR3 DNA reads TGCGCCAGCAGCCCCGGAACTAGCCCTTCCTACGAGCAGTACTTC.

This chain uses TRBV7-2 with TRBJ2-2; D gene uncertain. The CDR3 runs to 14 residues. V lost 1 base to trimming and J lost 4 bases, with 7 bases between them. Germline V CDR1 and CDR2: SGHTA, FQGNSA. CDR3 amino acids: CASSLGVPTGELFF. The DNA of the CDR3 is TGTGCCAGCAGCTTAGGAGTACCCACCGGGGAGCTGTTTTTT.

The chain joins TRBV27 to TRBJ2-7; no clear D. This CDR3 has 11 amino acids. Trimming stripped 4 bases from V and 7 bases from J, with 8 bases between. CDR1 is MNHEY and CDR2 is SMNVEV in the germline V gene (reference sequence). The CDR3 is CASSSLREQYF. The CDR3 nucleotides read TGTGCCAGCAGTTCGCTCCGAGAGCAGTACTTC.

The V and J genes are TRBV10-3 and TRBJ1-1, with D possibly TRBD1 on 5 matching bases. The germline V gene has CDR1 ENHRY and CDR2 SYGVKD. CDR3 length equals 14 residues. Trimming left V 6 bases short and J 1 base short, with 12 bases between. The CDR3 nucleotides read TGTGCCATCAGCTCACAGGCGAGGAACACTGAAGCTTTCTTT. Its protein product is CAISSQARNTEAFF.

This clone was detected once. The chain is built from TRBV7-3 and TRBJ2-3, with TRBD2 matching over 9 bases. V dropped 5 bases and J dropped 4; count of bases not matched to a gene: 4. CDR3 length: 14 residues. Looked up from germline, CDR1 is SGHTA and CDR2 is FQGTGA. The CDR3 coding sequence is TGTGCCAGCAGCCCACTAGCGGGCGCAGATACGCAGTATTTT. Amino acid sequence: CASSPLAGADTQYF.

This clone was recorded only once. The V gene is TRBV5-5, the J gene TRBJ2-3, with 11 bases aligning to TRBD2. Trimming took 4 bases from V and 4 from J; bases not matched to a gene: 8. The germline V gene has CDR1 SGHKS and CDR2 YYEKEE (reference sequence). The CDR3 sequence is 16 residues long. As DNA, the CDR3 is TGTGCCAGCAGCCGTTCCGGGACTAGCGGACCAGATACGCAGTATTTT. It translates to CASSRSGTSGPDTQYF.

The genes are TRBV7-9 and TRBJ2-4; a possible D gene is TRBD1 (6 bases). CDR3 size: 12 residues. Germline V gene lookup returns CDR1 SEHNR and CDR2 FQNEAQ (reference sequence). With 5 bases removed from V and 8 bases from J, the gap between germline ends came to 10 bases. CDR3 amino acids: CASSPPGDIQYF. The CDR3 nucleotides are TGTGCCAGCAGCCCCCCAGGGGACATTCAGTACTTC. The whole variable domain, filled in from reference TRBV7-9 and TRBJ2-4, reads DTGVSQNPRHKITKRGQNVTFRCDPISEHNRLYWYRQTLGQGPEFLTYFQNEAQLEKSRLLSDRFSAERPKGSFSTLEIQRTEQGDSAMYLCASSPPGDIQYFGAGTRLSVL.

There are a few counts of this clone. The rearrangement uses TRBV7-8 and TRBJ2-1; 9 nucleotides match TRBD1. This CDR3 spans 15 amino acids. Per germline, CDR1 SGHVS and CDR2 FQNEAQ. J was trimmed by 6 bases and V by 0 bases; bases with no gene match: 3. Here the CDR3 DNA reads TGTGCCAGCAGCTTAGCGTCGGGACAGGGCAATGAGCAGTTCTTC. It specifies CASSLASGQGNEQFF.

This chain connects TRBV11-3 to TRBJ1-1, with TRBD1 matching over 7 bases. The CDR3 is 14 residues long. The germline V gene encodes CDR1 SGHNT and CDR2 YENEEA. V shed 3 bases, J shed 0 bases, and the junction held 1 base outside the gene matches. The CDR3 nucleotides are TGTGCCAGCAGCTTCGGGACAGTGAACACTGAAGCTTTCTTT. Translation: CASSFGTVNTEAFF.